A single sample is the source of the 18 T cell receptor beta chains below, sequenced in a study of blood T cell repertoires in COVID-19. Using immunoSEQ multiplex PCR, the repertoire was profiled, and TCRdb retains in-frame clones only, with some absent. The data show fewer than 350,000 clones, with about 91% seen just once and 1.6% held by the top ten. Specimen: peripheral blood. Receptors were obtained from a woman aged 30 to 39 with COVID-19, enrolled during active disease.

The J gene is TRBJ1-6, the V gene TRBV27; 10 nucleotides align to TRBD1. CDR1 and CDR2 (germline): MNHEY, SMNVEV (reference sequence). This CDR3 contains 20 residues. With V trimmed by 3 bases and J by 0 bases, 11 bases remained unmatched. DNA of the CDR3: TGTGCCAGCAGTTTGGAAAACCCGGGACAGGGGTTCTCCTATAATTCACCCCTCCACTTT. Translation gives CASSLENPGQGFSYNSPLHF.

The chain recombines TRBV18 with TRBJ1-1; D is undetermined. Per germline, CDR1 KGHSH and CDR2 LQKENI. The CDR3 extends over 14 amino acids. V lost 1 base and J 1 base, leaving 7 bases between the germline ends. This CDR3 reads CASSPLGSNTEAFF. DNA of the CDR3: TGTGCCAGCTCACCACTTGGCTCGAACACTGAAGCTTTCTTT. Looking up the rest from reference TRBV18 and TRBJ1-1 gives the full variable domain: NAGVMQNPRHLVRRRGQEARLRCSPMKGHSHVYWYRQLPEEGLKFMVYLQKENIIDESGMPKERFSAEFPKEGPSILRIQQVVRGDSAAYFCASSPLGSNTEAFFGQGTRLTVV.

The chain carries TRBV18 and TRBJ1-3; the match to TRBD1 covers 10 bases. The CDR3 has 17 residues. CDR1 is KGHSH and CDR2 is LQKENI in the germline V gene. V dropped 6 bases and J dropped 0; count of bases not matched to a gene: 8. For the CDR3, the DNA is TGTGCCAGCTCCCCGGGACAGGGGAGGACCTCTGGAAACACCATATATTTT. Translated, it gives CASSPGQGRTSGNTIYF. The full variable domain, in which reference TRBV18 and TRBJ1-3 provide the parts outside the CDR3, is NAGVMQNPRHLVRRRGQEARLRCSPMKGHSHVYWYRQLPEEGLKFMVYLQKENIIDESGMPKERFSAEFPKEGPSILRIQQVVRGDSAAYFCASSPGQGRTSGNTIYFGEGSWLTVV.

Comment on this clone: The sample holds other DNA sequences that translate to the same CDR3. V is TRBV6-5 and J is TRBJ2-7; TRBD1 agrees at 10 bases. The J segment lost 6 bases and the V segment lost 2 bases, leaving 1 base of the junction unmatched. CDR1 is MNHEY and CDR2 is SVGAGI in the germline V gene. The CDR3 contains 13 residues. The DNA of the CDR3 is TGTGCCAGCAGTTACGACAGGGGGCGCGAGCAGTACTTC. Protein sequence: CASSYDRGREQYF.

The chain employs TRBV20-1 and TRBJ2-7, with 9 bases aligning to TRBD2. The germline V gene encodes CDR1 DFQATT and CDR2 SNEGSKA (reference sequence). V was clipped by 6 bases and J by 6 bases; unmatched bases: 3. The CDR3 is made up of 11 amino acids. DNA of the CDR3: TGCAGTGCGCAACTAGCGGGCGAGCAGTACGTC. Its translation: CSAQLAGEQYV.

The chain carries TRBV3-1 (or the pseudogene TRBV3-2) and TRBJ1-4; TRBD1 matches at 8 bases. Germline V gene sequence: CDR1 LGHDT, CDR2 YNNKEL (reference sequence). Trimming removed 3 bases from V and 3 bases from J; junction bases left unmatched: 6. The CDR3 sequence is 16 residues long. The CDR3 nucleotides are TGTGCCAGCAGCCATGGTACAGGGGGGCCTAATGAAAAACTGTTTTTT. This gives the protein CASSHGTGGPNEKLFF.

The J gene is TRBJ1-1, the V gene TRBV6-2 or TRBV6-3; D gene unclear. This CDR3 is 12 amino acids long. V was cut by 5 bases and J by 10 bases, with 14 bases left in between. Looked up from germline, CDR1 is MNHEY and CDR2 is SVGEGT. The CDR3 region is CASSPPVFGAFF. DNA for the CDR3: TGTGCCAGCAGTCCCCCGGTCTTCGGAGCTTTCTTT.

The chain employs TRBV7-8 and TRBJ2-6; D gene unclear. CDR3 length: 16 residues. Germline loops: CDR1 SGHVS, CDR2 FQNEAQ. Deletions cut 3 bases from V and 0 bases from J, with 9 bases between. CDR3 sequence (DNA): TGTGCCAGCAGCTTTCAGGTCCCCTCTGGGGCCAACGTCCTGACTTTC. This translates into CASSFQVPSGANVLTF.

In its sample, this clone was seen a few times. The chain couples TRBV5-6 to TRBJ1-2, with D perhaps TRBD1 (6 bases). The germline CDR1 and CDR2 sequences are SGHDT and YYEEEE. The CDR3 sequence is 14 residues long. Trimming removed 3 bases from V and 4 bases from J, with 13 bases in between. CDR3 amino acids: CASSYPGVRYGYTF. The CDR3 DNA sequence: TGTGCCAGCAGCTACCCAGGGGTTCGCTATGGCTACACCTTC.

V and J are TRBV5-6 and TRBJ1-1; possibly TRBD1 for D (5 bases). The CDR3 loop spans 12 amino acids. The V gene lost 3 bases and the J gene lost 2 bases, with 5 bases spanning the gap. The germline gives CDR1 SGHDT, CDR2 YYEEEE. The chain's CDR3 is CASSWTNTEAFF. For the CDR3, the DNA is TGTGCCAGCAGCTGGACAAACACTGAAGCTTTCTTT.

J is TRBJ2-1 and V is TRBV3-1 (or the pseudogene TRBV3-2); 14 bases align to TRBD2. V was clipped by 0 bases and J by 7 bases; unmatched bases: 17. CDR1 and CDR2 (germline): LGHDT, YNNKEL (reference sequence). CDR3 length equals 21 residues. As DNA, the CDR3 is TGTGCCAGCAGCCAAGATACATCTTCGACTAGCGGGGGGGTATTCAGGAATGAGCAGTTCTTC. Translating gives CASSQDTSSTSGGVFRNEQFF.

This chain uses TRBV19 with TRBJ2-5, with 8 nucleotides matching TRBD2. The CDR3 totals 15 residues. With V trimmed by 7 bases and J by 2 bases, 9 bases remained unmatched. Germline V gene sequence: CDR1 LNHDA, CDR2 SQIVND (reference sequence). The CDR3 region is CASTPGTRGQETQYF. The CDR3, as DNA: TGTGCCAGTACCCCCGGGACTAGAGGTCAAGAGACCCAGTACTTC.

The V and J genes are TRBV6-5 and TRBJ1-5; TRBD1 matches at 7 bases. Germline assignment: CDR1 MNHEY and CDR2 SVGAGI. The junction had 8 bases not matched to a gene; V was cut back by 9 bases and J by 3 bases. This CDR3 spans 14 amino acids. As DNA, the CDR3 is TGTGCCAGTGAGCCCGGACAGGACAATCAGCCCCAGCATTTT. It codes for CASEPGQDNQPQHF.

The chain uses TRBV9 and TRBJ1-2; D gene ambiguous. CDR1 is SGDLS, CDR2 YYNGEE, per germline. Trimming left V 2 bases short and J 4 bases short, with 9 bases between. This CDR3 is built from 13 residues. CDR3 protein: CASSVRGSYGYTF. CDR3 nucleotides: TGTGCCAGCAGCGTTAGAGGAAGCTATGGCTACACCTTC.

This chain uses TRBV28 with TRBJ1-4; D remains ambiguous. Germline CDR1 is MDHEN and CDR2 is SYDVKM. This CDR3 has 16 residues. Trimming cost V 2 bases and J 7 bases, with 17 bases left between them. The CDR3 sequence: CASSLTWAGLSEKLFF. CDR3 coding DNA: TGTGCCAGCAGTTTAACCTGGGCAGGCCTCAGTGAAAAACTGTTTTTT. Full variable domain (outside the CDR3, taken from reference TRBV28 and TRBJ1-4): DVKVTQSSRYLVKRTGEKVFLECVQDMDHENMFWYRQDPGLGLRLIYFSYDVKMKEKGDIPEGYSVSREKKERFSLILESASTNQTSMYLCASSLTWAGLSEKLFFGSGTQLSVL.

CDR3: CASNRKGGYRKNLRCYEQYF. DNA for the CDR3: TGCGCCAGCAACCGAAAGGGGGGGTACAGAAAGAATCTTAGATGCTACGAGCAGTACTTC. The chain employs TRBV10-1 and TRBJ2-7; TRBD2 is a possible D gene (7 bases). Germline V gene lookup returns CDR1 WNHNN and CDR2 SYGVQD (reference sequence). This CDR3 comprises 20 residues. V was clipped by 7 bases and J by 3 bases, with 34 bases between them.

The DNA for the CDR3 is TGTGCCAGCAGTACTTCCTACGAGCAGTACTTC. It translates to CASSTSYEQYF. The J gene is TRBJ2-7, the V gene TRBV12-3 or TRBV12-4; D gene unclear. V was shortened by 5 bases and J by 1 base, with 3 bases between the two germline ends. This CDR3 is built from 11 residues.

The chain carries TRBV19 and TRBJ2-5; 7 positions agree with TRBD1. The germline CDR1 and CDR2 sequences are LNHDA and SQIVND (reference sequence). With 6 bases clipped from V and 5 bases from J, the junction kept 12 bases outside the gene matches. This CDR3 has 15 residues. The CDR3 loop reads CASRDSGTVDETQYF. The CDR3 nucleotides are TGTGCCAGTAGGGATTCCGGGACAGTGGACGAGACCCAGTACTTC. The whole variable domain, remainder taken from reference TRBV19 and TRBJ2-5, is DGGITQSPKYLFRKEGQNVTLSCEQNLNHDAMYWYRQDPGQGLRLIYYSQIVNDFQKGDIAEGYSVSREKKESFPLTVTSAQKNPTAFYLCASRDSGTVDETQYFGPGTRLLVL.